This T cell receptor beta chain appears in the sequencing data of a study of siplizumab effects on memory and regulatory T cells. Cells from the mixed lymphocyte reaction were cocultured for roughly six days at 37°C. By share, this clone counts as medium-sized. Antigen: not known. Germline V lookup: CDR1 LNHDA, CDR2 SQIVND (reference sequence). The CDR3 contains 13 residues. With 3 bases clipped from V and 4 bases from J, the junction kept 2 bases outside the gene matches. Study-wide findings and caveats: No functional test confirmed suppression by proliferating siplizumab-culture Tregs.

Assay used: immunoSEQ multiplex PCR; TCRdb lists only in-frame clones, some missing. The sample includes approximately 10,000 clones, more than 40% seen only once; the top ten take 38%. The receptor comes from a human donor in good health; the cells came from an allogeneic mixed lymphocyte reaction. Some clones in this sample may be carry-over from other donors' samples. The chain uses TRBV19 and TRBJ1-2; 7 nucleotides match TRBD1. Sequencing was done on a sample of CFSE-low (dividing) CD8+ T cells sorted from an allogeneic mixed lymphocyte reaction. Here the CDR3 reads CASSITGAYGYTF. The CDR3 bases are TGTGCCAGTAGTATTACAGGGGCCTATGGCTACACCTTC.